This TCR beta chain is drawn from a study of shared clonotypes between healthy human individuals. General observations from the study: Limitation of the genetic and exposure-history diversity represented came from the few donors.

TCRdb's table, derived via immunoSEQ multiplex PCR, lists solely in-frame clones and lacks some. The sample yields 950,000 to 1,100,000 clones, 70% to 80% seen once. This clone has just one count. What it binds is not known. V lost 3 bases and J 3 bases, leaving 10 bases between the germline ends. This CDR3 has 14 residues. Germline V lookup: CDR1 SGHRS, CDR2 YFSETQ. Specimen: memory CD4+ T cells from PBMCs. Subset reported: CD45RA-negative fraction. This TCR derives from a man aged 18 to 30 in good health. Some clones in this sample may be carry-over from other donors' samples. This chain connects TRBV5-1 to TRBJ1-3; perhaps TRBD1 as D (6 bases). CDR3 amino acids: CASSSGEIGNTIYF. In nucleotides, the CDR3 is TGCGCCAGCAGCTCAGGGGAAATTGGAAACACCATATATTTT. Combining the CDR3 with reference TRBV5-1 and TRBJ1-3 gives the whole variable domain KAGVTQTPRYLIKTRGQQVTLSCSPISGHRSVSWYQQTPGQGLQFLFEYFSETQRNKGNFPGRFSGRQFSNSRSEMNVSTLELGDSALYLCASSSGEIGNTIYFGEGSWLTVV.